This T cell receptor beta chain was sequenced for a study of CD8+ T cells in alopecia areata (dated by TCRdb to the late 2010s). Looking at the study overall: The treated patients, all with moderate-to-severe alopecia areata, were enrolled in an open-label pilot trial of oral tofacitinib given at 5 to 10 mg twice daily. Tofacitinib was given for 6 to 18 months, followed by 6 months of follow-up off drug to assess delayed response and recurrence. For the treated patients, the SALT score, which quantifies what percentage of scalp surface area is affected, served as the measure of disease severity. In both human patients and the C3H/HeJ mouse model, the study applied high-throughput TCRbeta sequencing to look at T cell clonal expansion in alopecia areata. On the human side, TCRbeta sequencing was run on scalp tissue and on sorted CD4+ and CD8+ peripheral blood T cells from healthy controls and from alopecia areata patients with either patchy or totalis/universalis disease. Biopsies were taken from tofacitinib-treated patients at baseline and again at 4 and 24 weeks into treatment, and several of those patients also had a later scalp biopsy. Scalp clonality was compared across normal scalp (n=4), patchy alopecia areata scalp (n=8), and alopecia totalis/universalis scalp (n=8). RNA came from the PAXgene miRNA kit for fixed scalp, the miRNeasy kit for PBMCs, and the RNeasy kit for mouse skin. Amplification of TCRbeta CDR3 regions was done by immunoSEQ multiplex PCR using 35 Vbeta forward primers and 13 Jbeta reverse primers. The investigation overall reported the following: Many expanded lesional clones were found to persist in scalp and blood during tofacitinib treatment, and relapse after treatment cessation may be partly explained by this persistence. Shared TCR sequences between patients were less evident than in mice, which may be partly attributable to HLA diversity in the patient population. Higher clonality and more expanded CD8+ clones were observed in lesional scalp than in normal scalp, particularly in alopecia totalis/universalis, a finding suggestive of antigenic drive. Because the treated cohort was small and had just a single nonresponder, larger studies are needed to establish links between baseline CD8+ expansion and response. Unlike mouse skin, which is dominated by gammadelta T cells, normal human skin has resident alphabeta T cells that are also sequenced, and this complicates analysis of the scalp TCR repertoire. Scalp clonality and the number of expanded CD8+ clones among the top 100 scalp clones were significantly decreased by tofacitinib.

This clone has more than one count but fewer than ten. Which antigen it targets is not known. No per-base quality is available; no much larger clone lies one base away. Libraries came from the immunoSEQ multiplex PCR assay. For TCR sequencing, RNA was extracted from every sample and reverse transcribed into cDNA to serve as template. SuperScript III was used to make first-strand cDNA, primed with a 2:1 mix of oligo-dT and random hexamers. A synthetic immune receptor repertoire was used to assess amplification bias, and residual bias was removed computationally. Processing in the source paper ran as follows. After raw reads were preprocessed to remove errors, the CDR3 was defined following IMGT conventions as running from the conserved cysteine to phenylalanine. Clonality was computed as 1 minus the Shannon entropy, with the entropy normalized by log2 of the number of productive unique TCRs. Scalp TCRbeta sequences were cross-referenced with sorted blood CD4 and CD8 repertoires so that the CD4 or CD8 identity of scalp clones could be inferred. As stored in TCRdb, this immuneACCESS dataset retains in-frame rearrangements with V and J assigned. A fraction of the clones does not appear; measured against another copy, unresolved V genes explain less than half of the discrepancy, and the remainder lacks a known reason. The DNA gave D and trimming, while V, J and clone size come from that table. Present in this sample are 150,000 to 200,000 clones, around 60% of which were seen just once. The biggest ten clones account for 1.3% of the sample.

This specimen's treatment or condition label, interpreted: oral pan-JAK inhibitor, 5-10 mg twice daily. Peripheral blood and lesional scalp punch biopsies were obtained from patients with alopecia areata. PBMCs were isolated by density centrifugation and stained for CD3, CD4 and CD8, after which CD4+ and CD8+ T cells were sorted on a FACSAria. The receptor comes from a human donor with alopecia areata. The input for sequencing was CD4+ T cells sorted from blood, taken between weeks 49 and 50, from a patient treated with tofacitinib.

The sequenced DNA is TGCAGCGTTGAAGATCCAGCGGGGGGCACAGATACGCAGTATTTT. This sequence encodes CSVEDPAGGTDTQYF. The rearrangement joined TRBV29-1 to TRBJ2-3; 8 bases in the junction line up with TRBD2. Trimming accounts for 0 bases at V and 1 base at J, while the number of junction bases matched to no gene is 3. CDR1 SQVTM and CDR2 ANQGSEA were looked up in the germline V gene. The CDR3 has 15 amino acids, counting the end cysteine and phenylalanine. Only the CDR3 DNA is retained, 45 bases long and in frame from the first base.